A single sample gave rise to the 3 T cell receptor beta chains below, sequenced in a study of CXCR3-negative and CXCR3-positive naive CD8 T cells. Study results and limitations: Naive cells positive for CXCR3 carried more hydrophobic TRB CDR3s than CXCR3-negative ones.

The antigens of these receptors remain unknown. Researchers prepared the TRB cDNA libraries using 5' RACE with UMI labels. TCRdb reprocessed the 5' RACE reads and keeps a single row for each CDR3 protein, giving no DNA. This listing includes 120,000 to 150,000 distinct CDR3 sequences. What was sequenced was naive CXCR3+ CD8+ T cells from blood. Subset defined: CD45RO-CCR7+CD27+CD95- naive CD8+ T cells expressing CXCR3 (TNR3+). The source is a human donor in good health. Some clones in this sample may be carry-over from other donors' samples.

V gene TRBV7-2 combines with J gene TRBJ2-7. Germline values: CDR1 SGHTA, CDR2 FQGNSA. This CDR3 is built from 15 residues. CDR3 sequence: CASSLGVGFIPEQYF.

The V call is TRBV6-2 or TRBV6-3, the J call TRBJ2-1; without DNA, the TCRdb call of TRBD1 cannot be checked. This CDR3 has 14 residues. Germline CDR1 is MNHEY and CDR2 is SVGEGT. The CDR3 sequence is CASRTRTGSDEQFF.

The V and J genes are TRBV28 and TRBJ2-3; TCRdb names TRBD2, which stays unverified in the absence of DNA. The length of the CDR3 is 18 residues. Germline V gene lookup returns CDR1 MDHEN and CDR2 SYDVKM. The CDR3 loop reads CASSPTTGLTEVTDTQYF.